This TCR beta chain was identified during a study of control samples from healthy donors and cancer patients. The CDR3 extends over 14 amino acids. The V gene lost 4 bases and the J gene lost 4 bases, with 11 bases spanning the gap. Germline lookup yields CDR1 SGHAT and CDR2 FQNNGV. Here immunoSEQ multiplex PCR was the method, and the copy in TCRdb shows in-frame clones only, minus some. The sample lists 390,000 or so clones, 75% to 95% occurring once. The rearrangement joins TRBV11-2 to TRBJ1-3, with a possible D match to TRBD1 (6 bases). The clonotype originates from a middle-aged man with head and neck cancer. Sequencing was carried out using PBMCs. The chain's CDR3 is CASSSRTEGNTIYF. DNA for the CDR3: TGTGCCAGCAGCTCCCGGACAGAGGGAAACACCATATATTTT.